A single sample gave rise to the 32 T cell receptor beta chains below, sequenced in a study of shared clonotypes between healthy human individuals. The data were produced by immunoSEQ multiplex PCR, yet TCRdb's version contains in-frame clones alone and is incomplete. This sample has more than 900,000 clones, with around 78% found just once. The material sequenced was memory CD4+ T cells from PBMCs. Subset reported: CD45RA-negative fraction. The receptors were gathered from a man younger than 35 in good health. Some clones in this sample may be carry-over from other donors' samples.

This chain uses TRBV7-9 with TRBJ1-1; 7 positions match TRBD1. The germline V gene has CDR1 SEHNR and CDR2 FQNEAQ (reference sequence). CDR3 length: 14 amino acids. V shed 5 bases and J 4 bases; nucleotides not matched to a gene: 7. In DNA, the CDR3 is TGTGCCAGCAGCGCAAGACAGGGAGCCACTGAAGCTTTCTTT. Translation gives CASSARQGATEAFF.

V gene TRBV7-2 combines with J gene TRBJ1-5, with 7 bases identical to TRBD1. Per germline, CDR1 SGHTA and CDR2 FQGNSA. CDR3 length equals 16 residues. J gave up 2 bases and V 3 bases, and 7 bases lay outside the gene matches. The CDR3 bases are TGTGCCAGCAGCTTTCATCCAGGGGGTCGCAATCAGCCCCAGCATTTT. Translation gives CASSFHPGGRNQPQHF.

The chain links TRBV11-1 to TRBJ2-2; D call uncertain. Germline lookup yields CDR1 SGHAT and CDR2 FQDESV (reference sequence). V lost 3 bases, J lost 6 bases, and 17 bases lay in between. The CDR3 contains 16 residues. The CDR3 is CASSFAPVGSSGELFF. The CDR3 bases are TGTGCCAGCAGCTTCGCCCCGGTTGGTAGCTCCGGGGAGCTGTTTTTT.

V usage is TRBV9 and J usage is TRBJ2-5, with D possibly called TRBD1 or TRBD2 (5 bases each). Trimming pared 3 bases from V and 0 bases from J, leaving 15 bases between. CDR3 length: 16 residues. Germline values: CDR1 SGDLS, CDR2 YYNGEE. Here the CDR3 DNA reads TGTGCCAGCAGCGGGGGGTCAGGCCGGTACCAAGAGACCCAGTACTTC. Its protein product is CASSGGSGRYQETQYF.

The J gene is TRBJ2-6, the V gene TRBV9, with D possibly TRBD1 on 5 matching bases. Germline V gene lookup returns CDR1 SGDLS and CDR2 YYNGEE. Trimming shortened V by 3 bases and J by 0 bases, and 7 bases separated the two germline ends. The CDR3 runs 15 residues. CDR3 sequence: CASSAGFSGANVLTF. In DNA, the CDR3 is TGTGCCAGCAGCGCAGGGTTCTCTGGGGCCAACGTCCTGACTTTC.

The rearrangement links TRBV4-2 to TRBJ2-7, with 8 bases fitting TRBD2. CDR1 LGHNA and CDR2 YNFKEQ come from the germline V gene. V lost 4 bases, J lost 2 bases, and 10 bases stayed unmatched. The CDR3 spans 16 residues. This CDR3 reads CASSRRLAPETYEQYF. CDR3 in DNA: TGTGCCAGCAGCCGACGACTAGCGCCCGAGACCTACGAGCAGTACTTC.

The genes are TRBV7-2 and TRBJ1-1; D not resolved. CDR3 length: 14 residues. Germline lookup yields CDR1 SGHTA and CDR2 FQGNSA. V was pared by 4 bases and J by 0 bases, with 9 bases between. The CDR3 here is CASSSQPLNTEAFF. For the CDR3, the DNA is TGTGCCAGCAGCTCACAGCCTTTGAACACTGAAGCTTTCTTT.

The CDR3 coding sequence is TGTGCCAGCAGCTTGAACAGGCAAAACATTCAGTACTTC. Translation: CASSLNRQNIQYF. The rearrangement links TRBV5-8 to TRBJ2-4; the D gene is possibly TRBD1 (5 bases). Germline CDR1 is SGHTS and CDR2 is YDEGEE. This CDR3 is 13 amino acids long. Trimming took off 1 base at V and 5 bases at J, with 7 bases between the two ends.

This sequence joins TRBV6-1 and TRBJ2-7; D is uncertain. Trimming stripped 8 bases from V and 2 bases from J, with 10 bases between. Per the germline V gene, CDR1 is MNHNS and CDR2 is SASEGT. CDR3 length: 12 residues. CDR3 DNA: TGTGCCAGCTTAGACTTCCCCTACGAGCAGTACTTC. It specifies CASLDFPYEQYF.

The V and J genes are TRBV11-2 and TRBJ2-1; 8 bases agree with TRBD2. CDR1 SGHAT and CDR2 FQNNGV come from the germline V gene. This CDR3 is 15 amino acids long. With V trimmed by 3 bases and J by 7 bases, 8 bases remained unmatched. CDR3 DNA sequence: TGTGCCAGCAGCTTTACTAGCGGTGGGACGAATGAGCAGTTCTTC. It encodes CASSFTSGGTNEQFF.

This clone has a handful of counts. CDR3 nucleotide sequence: TGTGCCAGCAGCGTAGGAGGGACTAGCGCCAATGAGCAGTTCTTC. Its translation is CASSVGGTSANEQFF. The V call is TRBV9, the J call TRBJ2-1; 10 bases align to TRBD2. With V trimmed by 0 bases and J by 6 bases, 3 bases remained unmatched. The germline V gene encodes CDR1 SGDLS and CDR2 YYNGEE. The CDR3 length is 15 residues.

The rearrangement uses TRBV5-1 and TRBJ2-1; maybe TRBD2 (5 bases). Germline V CDR1 and CDR2: SGHRS, YFSETQ. CDR3 size: 12 residues. Trimming took 2 bases from V and 10 from J, leaving 10 bases between them. CDR3 sequence (DNA): TGCGCCAGCAGCTTTCCGGGAAAAGAGCAGTTCTTC. This translates into CASSFPGKEQFF.

V usage is TRBV28 and J usage is TRBJ2-2, with 10 nucleotides matching TRBD2. CDR3 size: 17 residues. J was trimmed by 7 bases and V by 6 bases; bases with no gene match: 14. The germline gives CDR1 MDHEN, CDR2 SYDVKM. The CDR3 is CASSPWGLANSGGELFF. CDR3 bases: TGTGCCAGCAGCCCTTGGGGACTAGCGAATTCGGGCGGGGAGCTGTTTTTT.

This clone has a single count. The chain employs TRBV7-2 and TRBJ1-4; D is unresolved. Between the trimmed V and J ends, which lost 3 bases and 4 bases, there was a span of 0 bases. This CDR3 comprises 11 residues. Germline assignment: CDR1 SGHTA and CDR2 FQGNSA. The CDR3 is CASSFNEKLFF. The CDR3 DNA reads TGTGCCAGCAGCTTTAATGAAAAACTGTTTTTT.

This clone was recorded once. The chain employs TRBV7-2 and TRBJ1-2, with D perhaps TRBD1 (5 bases). The germline V gene encodes CDR1 SGHTA and CDR2 FQGNSA. CDR3 length: 16 residues. Trimming cost V 4 bases and J 8 bases, with 23 bases left between them. The CDR3 region is CASSSPGTPRLWGYTF. In DNA form, the CDR3 reads TGTGCCAGCAGCTCCCCGGGGACTCCCCGCCTTTGGGGCTACACCTTC.

V gene TRBV28 combines with J gene TRBJ2-7, with 9 bases identical to TRBD2. The CDR3 covers 14 residues. Germline CDR1 is MDHEN and CDR2 is SYDVKM. J gave up 3 bases and V 4 bases, and 4 bases lay outside the gene matches. This CDR3 reads CASSSAGGFYEQYF. CDR3 DNA: TGTGCCAGCAGTTCTGCGGGAGGGTTCTACGAGCAGTACTTC.

In its sample, this clone was seen many times. The V and J genes are TRBV28 and TRBJ2-5; 16 bases line up with TRBD2. Germline trimming cut 2 bases from V and 7 bases from J; bases unmatched to any gene: 10. The length of the CDR3 is 18 residues. Germline CDR1 and CDR2: MDHEN and SYDVKM. CDR3 sequence (DNA): TGTGCCAGCAGTTTACCCGCGGGACTAGCGGGAGGGGGTCTGACCCAGTACTTC. It is translated as CASSLPAGLAGGGLTQYF. Full variable domain (outside the CDR3, taken from reference TRBV28 and TRBJ2-5): DVKVTQSSRYLVKRTGEKVFLECVQDMDHENMFWYRQDPGLGLRLIYFSYDVKMKEKGDIPEGYSVSREKKERFSLILESASTNQTSMYLCASSLPAGLAGGGLTQYFGPGTRLLVL.

This sequence joins TRBV5-1 and TRBJ2-2; possible D gene TRBD1, 6 bases. Germline V CDR1 and CDR2: SGHRS, YFSETQ. The CDR3 is 14 amino acids. The ends were cut back, 9 bases at V and 0 bases at J, with 12 bases in the middle. CDR3 residues: CATQGPANTGELFF. CDR3 coding DNA: TGCGCCACCCAGGGGCCAGCGAACACCGGGGAGCTGTTTTTT.

The chain combines TRBV7-3 with TRBJ2-7, with 13 bases aligning to TRBD2. CDR1 SGHTA and CDR2 FQGTGA come from the germline V gene. The CDR3 extends over 13 amino acids. V gave up 4 bases and J gave up 7 bases; unmatched junction bases: 1. The CDR3 DNA follows: TGTGCCAGCAGCTCGGGACTAGCGGGAGAGCAGTACTTC. Residues: CASSSGLAGEQYF.

This clone has a count of ten or more. The chain is built from TRBV28 and TRBJ2-5; TRBD2 matches 10 bases. The junction had 9 bases not matched to a gene; V was cut back by 6 bases and J by 5 bases. The CDR3 totals 15 residues. Per germline, CDR1 MDHEN and CDR2 SYDVKM. The DNA of the CDR3 is TGTGCCAGCAGCCCCGGGACTAGCGTTTGGGAGACCCAGTACTTC. It specifies CASSPGTSVWETQYF.

The chain carries TRBV5-5 and TRBJ2-1, with 8 bases matching TRBD2. The germline V gene encodes CDR1 SGHKS and CDR2 YYEKEE (reference sequence). The CDR3 length is 16 residues. The V and J ends lost 4 bases and 1 base, in that order; junction bases with no gene match: 7. CDR3 sequence reads: CASSQRLARSYNEQFF. In DNA, the CDR3 is TGTGCCAGCAGCCAGCGACTAGCGAGGTCCTACAATGAGCAGTTCTTC.

This clone has more than one count but fewer than ten. The rearrangement uses TRBV2 and TRBJ1-2, with TRBD1 identical over 10 bases. V dropped 5 bases and J dropped 7; count of bases not matched to a gene: 10. The CDR3 is made up of 15 amino acids. CDR1 and CDR2 (germline): SNHLY, FYNNEI. The CDR3 here is CASSRQGAAPSGYTF. In nucleotides, the CDR3 is TGTGCCAGCAGTCGACAGGGGGCTGCCCCCTCTGGCTACACCTTC.

This clone has only one observation. This chain links TRBV28 with TRBJ2-1; D is uncertain. Germline V lookup: CDR1 MDHEN, CDR2 SYDVKM. The V and J ends lost 2 bases and 6 bases respectively, with 5 bases between them. This CDR3 has 12 amino acids. CDR3: CASSLIRNEQFF. CDR3 sequence (DNA): TGTGCCAGCAGTTTAATCCGCAATGAGCAGTTCTTC. Full variable domain (remainder filled in from reference TRBV28 and TRBJ2-1): DVKVTQSSRYLVKRTGEKVFLECVQDMDHENMFWYRQDPGLGLRLIYFSYDVKMKEKGDIPEGYSVSREKKERFSLILESASTNQTSMYLCASSLIRNEQFFGPGTRLTVL.

The rearrangement joins TRBV7-9 to TRBJ2-1; D is possibly TRBD1 (6 bases). The CDR3 totals 14 residues. V was cut by 5 bases and J by 6 bases, with 14 bases left in between. Germline values: CDR1 SEHNR, CDR2 FQNEAQ (reference sequence). CDR3 coding DNA: TGTGCCAGCAGCCTTACACAGGGTATCAATGAGCAGTTCTTC. This gives the protein CASSLTQGINEQFF.

This clone was picked up a small number of times. Other DNA sequences in this sample translate to the same CDR3. The gene calls are TRBV5-1 and TRBJ1-4, with D possibly TRBD1 on 5 matching bases. The germline gives CDR1 SGHRS, CDR2 YFSETQ. V lost 0 bases and J lost 8, with 11 bases in between. The CDR3 is 14 residues long. The CDR3 bases are TGCGCCAGCAGCTTGGGGGGCTCAAGGGAAAAACTGTTTTTT. Translating gives CASSLGGSREKLFF.

For this clone: At one of its ends the junction is not consistent with the germline gene, which may arise from a read error. The chain carries TRBV2 and TRBJ2-5; D assignment may be TRBD1 or TRBD2 (5 bases each). Germline V CDR1 and CDR2: SNHLY, FYNNEI. The CDR3 sequence is 13 residues long. CDR3 bases: TGTGCCAGCGGTGAGGGGTCGAAAGAGACCCAGTACTTC. It encodes CASGEGSKETQYF.

The V gene is TRBV18, the J gene TRBJ2-1, with D perhaps matching TRBD1 (6 bases). The CDR3 has 15 residues. The V gene's germline CDR1 is KGHSH and CDR2 LQKENI. Trimming pared 2 bases from V and 5 bases from J, leaving 13 bases between. The CDR3 is CASSPRQVMDNEQFF. For the CDR3, the DNA is TGTGCCAGCTCACCAAGACAGGTTATGGACAATGAGCAGTTCTTC.

This sequence joins TRBV5-6 and TRBJ2-5; unclear D gene. The CDR3 consists of 13 residues. Per germline, CDR1 SGHDT and CDR2 YYEEEE. Trimming removed 0 bases from V and 7 bases from J, with 10 bases in between. CDR3 loop: CASSLEGFRTQYF. The CDR3 region has the DNA TGTGCCAGCAGCTTGGAAGGGTTTCGGACCCAGTACTTC.

This clone was observed a few times. With a far larger clone one base away, a read error is the likely cause. The V gene is TRBV29-1, the J gene TRBJ1-1; tentative D call: TRBD1 (6 bases). CDR3 size: 12 residues. Germline V gives CDR1 SQVTM, CDR2 ANQGSEA. The CDR3 protein is CNVLTGNTEAFF. CDR3 nucleotide sequence: TGCAACGTCCTGACAGGGAACACTGAAGCTTTCTTT.

The J gene is TRBJ2-7, the V gene TRBV11-2, with 10 bases matching TRBD2. CDR3 length: 15 residues. Germline V gene data show CDR1 as SGHAT and CDR2 as FQNNGV. V lost 5 bases and J lost 8; bases outside the gene matches: 12. Written as DNA, the CDR3 is TGTGCCAGCAGCGAGCGGACTAGCGGAGGGCCCCAGCAGTACTTC. Its translation: CASSERTSGGPQQYF.

The chain employs TRBV18 and TRBJ2-5; 9 bases are a match to TRBD1. The J call may be incorrect, as the DNA end agrees better with TRBJ2-7. Looked up from germline, CDR1 is KGHSH and CDR2 is LQKENI. The CDR3 has 14 residues. The CDR3 region has the DNA TGTGCCAGCTCACAAGGGACAGGGTTTACCGAGCAGTACTTC. Its protein is CASSQGTGFTEQYF.

This clone showed up just once. The chain combines TRBV28 with TRBJ2-1; 8 nucleotides line up with TRBD2. The CDR3 covers 17 residues. V was clipped by 3 bases and J by 6 bases; unmatched bases: 13. The germline V gene encodes CDR1 MDHEN and CDR2 SYDVKM. Written as DNA, the CDR3 is TGTGCCAGCAGTTTGTCTTGGGGGGCGGGAGGAAGCAATGAGCAGTTCTTC. Protein: CASSLSWGAGGSNEQFF.